These T cell receptor beta chains were read from a single sample in a study of cytomegalovirus exposure and HLA in healthy donors. The repertoire was sequenced with immunoSEQ multiplex PCR; TCRdb's copy has only in-frame clones and lacks some. The table has 150,000 to 200,000 clones, 65% to 90% seen once. The sequenced sample consisted of PBMCs. The receptor source for this set is a woman aged 25 to 39 in good health and CMV-seropositive. The CDR3 runs from the conserved cysteine through the conserved F or W. The order of the fields is D gene, clone size, V gene, J gene, CDR3 DNA, CDR3 protein. A D gene is named only where the DNA matches it firmly. Part of the rows lack a size; the others show once, few, many or a class for expanded clones.

>.|.|TRBV5-1|TRBJ1-1
TGCGCCAGTCGACTTCTACAGGGTTCCATACCCGGGAACACTGAAGCTTTCTTT
CASRLLQGSIPGNTEAFF
>TRBD2|.|TRBV19|TRBJ2-5
TGTGCCAGTAGTCCCCTATACGGCGGGGGAGAGACCCAGTACTTC
CASSPLYGGGETQYF
>.|.|TRBV6-6|TRBJ1-2
TGTGCCAGCAGCTCTCGGGACTATGGCTACACCTTC
CASSSRDYGYTF
>.|.|TRBV2|TRBJ2-7
TGTGCCAGCAGTGCCCCAGGGGCAGGAGCCTCCTACGAGCAGTACTTC
CASSAPGAGASYEQYF
>.|.|TRBV27|TRBJ1-2
TGTGCCAGCAGTTCAGGGGCTTACGTCTATGGCTACACCTTC
CASSSGAYVYGYTF
>TRBD1|once|TRBV7-2|TRBJ2-7
TGTGCCAGCAGCCGAATGACAGGGACCTACGAGCAGTACTTC
CASSRMTGTYEQYF
>.|.|TRBV28|TRBJ2-3
TGTGCCAGCAGTTCTCGAACAGGGAGAGATACGCAGTATTTT
CASSSRTGRDTQYF
>.|.|TRBV18|TRBJ1-5
TGTGCCAGCTCTTCGGCGACAGATAGCAATCAGCCCCAGCATTTT
CASSSATDSNQPQHF
>.|.|TRBV11-2|TRBJ2-2
TGTGCCAGCACCCAACCGTCGACTAGTGAGACCGGGGAGCTGTTTTTT
CASTQPSTSETGELFF
>.|.|TRBV4-2|TRBJ2-1
TGTGCCAGCAGACAGGGGGACTACCTAGTCCGGGATGAGCAGTTCTTC
CASRQGDYLVRDEQFF
>TRBD1|.|TRBV6-1|TRBJ2-5
TGTGCCAGCAGGGTCGACAGGGCAGGGTGGGAGACCCAGTACTTC
CASRVDRAGWETQYF
>TRBD2|.|TRBV27|TRBJ2-3
TGTGCCAGCAGTTTACTGGGACTAGCGGGAGCAGATACGCAGTATTTT
CASSLLGLAGADTQYF
>.|.|TRBV5-4|TRBJ1-1
TGTGCCAGCAGCCTCAGAGGCAGGGGAACTGAAGCTTTCTTT
CASSLRGRGTEAFF
>.|.|TRBV5-6|TRBJ1-1
TGTGCCAGCAGCCCGGACTGGGGCACTGAAGCTTTCTTT
CASSPDWGTEAFF
>TRBD2|.|TRBV6-5|TRBJ2-3
TGTGCCAGCAGTTACCGCGGGGGGGGTTTGAATACGCAGTATTTT
CASSYRGGGLNTQYF
>.|.|TRBV4-1|TRBJ2-2
TGCGCCAGCAGCCCGCGGGGTTGGGGGACCGGGGAGCTGTTTTTT
CASSPRGWGTGELFF
>.|.|TRBV29-1|TRBJ1-1
TGCAGCGTTGAAAAGAGATTTAACACTGAAGCTTTCTTT
CSVEKRFNTEAFF
>.|.|TRBV2|TRBJ2-1
TGTGCCACCGAGCGGTCCCACGCCAATGAGCAGTTCTTC
CATERSHANEQFF
>.|once|TRBV13|TRBJ1-2
TGTGCCAGCAGCTCGACGTGGGGGGATGGCTACACCTTC
CASSSTWGDGYTF
>.|.|TRBV5-6|TRBJ2-1
TGTGCCAGCAGCGCAACTAGCCAGTTTGTCGATGAGCAGTTCTTC
CASSATSQFVDEQFF
>TRBD1|.|TRBV5-1|TRBJ1-2
TGCGCCATTTTACAGGGGGCGCAGAGATATGGCTACACCTTC
CAILQGAQRYGYTF
>.|.|TRBV15|TRBJ2-1
TGTGCCACCAGCAGAGTAGTGGATGAGCAGTTCTTC
CATSRVVDEQFF
>TRBD2|.|TRBV27|TRBJ2-7
TGTGCCAGCAGTTTTCGGACTAGCGGGACTTTAACCTACGAGCAGTACTTC
CASSFRTSGTLTYEQYF
>TRBD2|once|TRBV29-1|TRBJ2-1
TGCAGCGTGGACGGACTAGCGGATTACAATGAGCAGTTCTTC
CSVDGLADYNEQFF
>TRBD2|.|TRBV15|TRBJ2-1
TGTGCCACCAGCAGAGATCTCGTCCTAGCGGGGAAAAACAATGAGCAGTTCTTC
CATSRDLVLAGKNNEQFF
>.|.|TRBV27|TRBJ2-2
TGTGCCGGGCCGGGGTACGGGGCGAACACCGGGGAGCTGTTTTTT
CAGPGYGANTGELFF
>.|.|TRBV19|TRBJ1-1
TGTGCCAGTAGTAGGGGAGGGGTGAACACTGAAGCTTTCTTT
CASSRGGVNTEAFF
>.|.|TRBV7-8|TRBJ1-1
TGTGCCAGCAGCACACACAGGAGGGAGGCTGAAGCTTTCTTT
CASSTHRREAEAFF
>.|.|TRBV6-1|TRBJ1-2
TGTGCCAGCAGCCCAGGGCGTGGCTACACCTTC
CASSPGRGYTF
>TRBD1|.|TRBV7-8|TRBJ1-2
TGTGCCAGCAGCTTAGACCGACAGGGTGGGGGCTACACCTTC
CASSLDRQGGGYTF
>.|.|TRBV18|TRBJ2-7
TGTGCCAGCTCTCCCAGTGGAGGAGTCGAGCAGTACTTC
CASSPSGGVEQYF
>.|.|TRBV5-1|TRBJ1-2
TGCGCCAGCAGCTTGACCGGGACCCAGGGGAAGAAGGCTAACTATGGCTACACCTTC
CASSLTGTQGKKANYGYTF
>.|.|TRBV7-2|TRBJ1-1
TGTGCCAGCAGCACAGCAGGGGCCGTCACTGAAGCTTTCTTT
CASSTAGAVTEAFF
>TRBD1|.|TRBV5-6|TRBJ2-1
TGTGCCAGCAGCTTAAGGACAGGGCACAATGAGCAGTTCTTC
CASSLRTGHNEQFF
>.|.|TRBV29-1|TRBJ2-7
TGCAGCGTTGTGTTCGGTCGCCCCGGCTCCTACGAGCAGTACTTC
CSVVFGRPGSYEQYF
>.|.|TRBV28|TRBJ1-5
TGTGCCAGCAGTTTATTTGCGGATTATAGCAATCAGCCCCAGCATTTT
CASSLFADYSNQPQHF
>.|.|TRBV2|TRBJ2-6
TGTGCCAGCAGTGAAGGACACTCTGGGGCCAACGTCCTGACTTTC
CASSEGHSGANVLTF
>.|.|TRBV19|TRBJ1-1
TGTGCCAGTAGCGTGGGCTTGAACACTGAAGCTTTCTTT
CASSVGLNTEAFF
>TRBD2|.|TRBV7-6|TRBJ2-7
TGTGCCAGCAGCTTCGGGACTAAAGGGTACGAGCAGTACTTC
CASSFGTKGYEQYF
>TRBD2|.|TRBV9|TRBJ2-5
TGTGCCAGCAGCCCCCGGACTAGCGGTCGAGGTCGAGAGACCCAGTACTTC
CASSPRTSGRGRETQYF
>TRBD2|.|TRBV11-1|TRBJ2-1
TGTGCCAGCAGCACCCTAGCGGGAGCAGCTCGGAATGAGCAGTTCTTC
CASSTLAGAARNEQFF
>TRBD1|.|TRBV30|TRBJ1-3
TGTGCCTGGTTACAGGGGGCGAAAGGAAACACCATATATTTT
CAWLQGAKGNTIYF
>TRBD1|.|TRBV7-9|TRBJ1-5
TGTGCCAGCAGCAAACAGGGGAGCAATCAGCCCCAGCATTTT
CASSKQGSNQPQHF
>TRBD2|.|TRBV5-1|TRBJ2-2
TGCGCCAGCAGCCCCGGGGGGATGAACACCGGGGAGCTGTTTTTT
CASSPGGMNTGELFF
>.|.|TRBV6-5|TRBJ2-2
TGTGCCAGCAGGTCGCCGTCGGGGTGGGAGCTGTTTTTT
CASRSPSGWELFF
>TRBD2|once|TRBV7-2|TRBJ2-1
TGTGCCAGCACCTTACTAGCGGGAGTGGGCAATGAGCAGTTCTTC
CASTLLAGVGNEQFF
>TRBD2|.|TRBV5-1|TRBJ2-5
TGCGCCAGCCAGGGGGGTCTAGCGGGATGGGAGACCCAGTACTTC
CASQGGLAGWETQYF
>.|.|TRBV5-1|TRBJ2-7
TGCGCCAGCAGCTTGGGCGAGTACGAGCAGTACTTC
CASSLGEYEQYF